The rows below give T cell receptor beta chains drawn from one sample of a study of T cell responses to AZD1222 COVID-19 vaccine. Here immunoSEQ multiplex PCR was the method, and the copy in TCRdb shows in-frame clones only, minus some. The table has some 97,000 clones, about 88% seen once. The sequencing here drew on peripheral blood, taken on day 0 of AZD1222 vaccination. These TCRs come from an adult in good health. Both conserved end residues are part of each CDR3. The D gene is left open where the match is weak. For some rows the clone size is stated as once, few or many, or as a class when expanded; others skip it.

16	TRBD2	NA	TRBV7-9	TRBJ2-4	TGTGCCAGCAGCTTAGATTGGGCTAGCGGGAAAAACATTCAGTACTTC	CASSLDWASGKNIQYF
14	NA	NA	TRBV28	TRBJ2-1	TGTGCCAGCAGTAGCAGTAGCTCCTACAATGAGCAGTTCTTC	CASSSSSSYNEQFF
16	TRBD1	NA	TRBV7-2	TRBJ1-5	TGTGCCAGCAGCCCTCTACAGGGGTTGAGCAATCAGCCCCAGCATTTT	CASSPLQGLSNQPQHF
17	NA	NA	TRBV4-2	TRBJ1-1	TGTGCCAGCAGCCAAGAGGCAGTGTTCAAAGGCGGTGATGAAGCTTTCTTT	CASSQEAVFKGGDEAFF
13	NA	once	TRBV6-1	TRBJ1-1	TGTGCCAGCAGTGAAAGGACCCTCACCGAAGCTTTCTTT	CASSERTLTEAFF
18	NA	NA	TRBV2	TRBJ2-3	TGTGCCAGCATCCAAGGGGGGGGTGGCAGCGGTAGCACAGATACGCAGTATTTT	CASIQGGGGSGSTDTQYF
15	TRBD2	NA	TRBV2	TRBJ2-3	TGTGCCAGCAGGCCAGCGGGAGTGGGCACAGATACGCAGTATTTT	CASRPAGVGTDTQYF
11	NA	NA	TRBV29-1	TRBJ1-1	TGCAGCGTTCCCGAGAACACTGAAGCTTTCTTT	CSVPENTEAFF
13	NA	once	TRBV6-5	TRBJ2-7	TGTGCCAGCCGCCCGGGGCAAACCTACGAGCAGTACTTC	CASRPGQTYEQYF
16	NA	NA	TRBV4-3	TRBJ2-2	TGCGCCAGCAGCCAAGAGCTCCAGGGGAGGTCCGGGGAGCTGTTTTTT	CASSQELQGRSGELFF
14	NA	NA	TRBV30	TRBJ2-7	TGTGCCTGGAGTGTTCAGGGGGGCTCCTACGAGCAGTACTTC	CAWSVQGGSYEQYF
14	NA	NA	TRBV7-2	TRBJ1-1	TGTGCCAGCAGGCCCATCCTATGGGACACTGAAGCTTTCTTT	CASRPILWDTEAFF
15	NA	NA	TRBV5-1	TRBJ1-3	TGCGCCAGCAGCTTGGGGGATAGTTTTGGAAACACCATATATTTT	CASSLGDSFGNTIYF
14	NA	NA	TRBV27	TRBJ2-7	TGTGCCAGCAGTTTATCCGGGGACTCCTACGAGCAGTACTTC	CASSLSGDSYEQYF
15	NA	NA	TRBV7-9	TRBJ2-3	TGTGCCAGCAGCTTAAGGTCAGGGATAGTCGATACGCAGTATTTT	CASSLRSGIVDTQYF
17	NA	NA	TRBV5-1	TRBJ1-3	TGCGCCAGCAGCCGGACCGTGACGGACGGTCCTGGAAACACCATATATTTT	CASSRTVTDGPGNTIYF
14	TRBD1	NA	TRBV11-2	TRBJ1-1	TGTGCCAGCAGCCAAGGACAGGGCTACACTGAAGCTTTCTTT	CASSQGQGYTEAFF
15	TRBD1	NA	TRBV5-4	TRBJ1-2	TGTGCCAGCAGCTCCGCAGGGACAGTAGACTATGGCTACACCTTC	CASSSAGTVDYGYTF
17	NA	few	TRBV21-1	TRBJ2-1	TGTGCCAGTTCGGGGACTAGCGGGAATAGCTCCTACAATGAGCAGTTCTTC	CASSGTSGNSSYNEQFF
16	TRBD1	NA	TRBV15	TRBJ2-5	TGTGCCACCAGCTCCCCCAACACAGGGGGCGTAGAGACCCAGTACTTC	CATSSPNTGGVETQYF
15	NA	NA	TRBV10-2	TRBJ2-7	TGCGCCAGCAGTGATGTGGGGACATCTACCTACGAGCAGTACTTC	CASSDVGTSTYEQYF
15	NA	NA	TRBV21-1	TRBJ2-6	TGTGCCAGCATATTCAGGGTCTCTGGGGCCAACGTCCTGACTTTC	CASIFRVSGANVLTF
15	NA	NA	TRBV6-2/TRBV6-3	TRBJ2-7	TGTGCCAGCAGCCATCTCGAGCGTTCCTCCTACGAGCAGTACTTC	CASSHLERSSYEQYF
14	NA	NA	TRBV9	TRBJ2-5	TGTGCCAGCAGCGTAGGTGGCCTCGGAGAGACCCAGTACTTC	CASSVGGLGETQYF
15	TRBD1	once	TRBV10-3	TRBJ1-5	TGTGCCATCAGTGAAAGAGGACAGGCTCGTCAGCCCCAGCATTTT	CAISERGQARQPQHF
14	NA	NA	TRBV18	TRBJ1-4	TGTGCCAGCTCACCGGCACAGGTGGGAGAAAAACTGTTTTTT	CASSPAQVGEKLFF
16	TRBD1	NA	TRBV7-8	TRBJ2-1	TGTGCCAGCAGCGCCGAAACAGGGGCGCATATCAATGAGCAGTTCTTC	CASSAETGAHINEQFF
16	TRBD2	NA	TRBV4-1	TRBJ2-7	TGCGCCAGCAGCCAAGATGACGGGACTAGCGGCTACGAGCAGTACTTC	CASSQDDGTSGYEQYF
15	TRBD1	NA	TRBV14	TRBJ1-1	TGTGCCAGCAGCCCTCGGACAGGGTGGGAAACTGAAGCTTTCTTT	CASSPRTGWETEAFF
17	TRBD2	NA	TRBV4-2	TRBJ2-7	TGTGCCAGCAGCCAAGAAGGGCCGGGACTAGCGGGCTACGAGCAGTACTTC	CASSQEGPGLAGYEQYF
17	NA	NA	TRBV4-1	TRBJ2-1	TGCGCCAGCAGCCATCCCGGGGGCGGGAGAGACTACAATGAGCAGTTCTTC	CASSHPGGGRDYNEQFF
13	NA	NA	TRBV5-1	TRBJ1-2	TGCGCCAGCAGCTTCGACAGTGACTATGGCTACACCTTC	CASSFDSDYGYTF
14	TRBD1	NA	TRBV7-9	TRBJ1-1	TGTGCCAGCAGCTTGGGACAGGGTAACACTGAAGCTTTCTTT	CASSLGQGNTEAFF
14	TRBD1	NA	TRBV19	TRBJ2-5	TGTGCCAGTAGTGGGGGACAGGGGATCGGGACCCAGTACTTC	CASSGGQGIGTQYF
13	TRBD1	NA	TRBV28	TRBJ1-2	TGTGCCAGCAACCCCGGACAGGGAGGCGGCTACACCTTC	CASNPGQGGGYTF
15	NA	NA	TRBV7-2	TRBJ1-5	TGTGCCAGCAGCTTAAAAACAGGTATCAATCAGCCCCAGCATTTT	CASSLKTGINQPQHF
14	NA	NA	TRBV30	TRBJ2-1	TGTGCCTGGAGTAGGGAGGTGGTATACAATGAGCAGTTCTTC	CAWSREVVYNEQFF
12	TRBD2	NA	TRBV2	TRBJ2-5	TGTGCCAGGGGGCGGGAGAGAGAGACCCAGTACTTC	CARGRERETQYF
15	NA	few	TRBV6-4	TRBJ2-1	TGTGCCAGCAGTGAGGGGACTGAGAACCACAATGAGCAGTTCTTC	CASSEGTENHNEQFF
14	TRBD2	NA	TRBV18	TRBJ2-1	TGTGCCAGCGACGCTAGCGGGAGTATGAATGAGCAGTTCTTC	CASDASGSMNEQFF
15	TRBD2	NA	TRBV29-1	TRBJ2-3	TGCAGCGTCTTTACCGGGACTAGCGGGGGAGATACGCAGTATTTT	CSVFTGTSGGDTQYF
17	NA	NA	TRBV4-2	TRBJ2-7	TGTGCCAGCAGCCAAGATCTAACGGGGGGCAGGTCCTACGAGCAGTACTTC	CASSQDLTGGRSYEQYF
13	NA	NA	TRBV5-6	TRBJ1-1	TGTGCCAGCAGCTTGGCCGATCCGGGTTCGGCTTTCTTT	CASSLADPGSAFF
16	TRBD2	NA	TRBV5-1	TRBJ2-5	TGCGCCAGCAGCTTGAGGACTAGCGGGAGAGGGGAGACCCAGTACTTC	CASSLRTSGRGETQYF
13	NA	once	TRBV6-2/TRBV6-3	TRBJ1-1	TGTGCCAGCAGCAAGCGGGAAGGGGCTGAAGCTTTCTTT	CASSKREGAEAFF
16	NA	NA	TRBV3-1/TRBV3-2	TRBJ2-1	TGTGCCAGCAGCCAAGATTCGAGAGAATTATACAATGAGCAGTTCTTC	CASSQDSRELYNEQFF
17	NA	NA	TRBV7-8	TRBJ2-5	TGTGCCAGCAGCTTAGACCCCCTCGCACTAGATTCAGAGACCCAGTACTTC	CASSLDPLALDSETQYF
17	TRBD2	NA	TRBV5-6	TRBJ2-7	TGTGCCAGCAGCCCCGGGACTAGCGGAGCCCTCCCCTACGAGCAGTACTTC	CASSPGTSGALPYEQYF
14	NA	NA	TRBV13	TRBJ2-3	TGTGCCAGCAAACGGGAGAGCCCCACAGATACGCAGTATTTT	CASKRESPTDTQYF
14	NA	NA	TRBV18	TRBJ1-2	TGTGCCAGCTCACCATCACAGGAGAACTATGGCTACACCTTC	CASSPSQENYGYTF
16	NA	NA	TRBV2	TRBJ2-7	TGTGCCAGCAGTTCCCTCGTCGGCCCGTGGCCCTACGAGCAGTACTTC	CASSSLVGPWPYEQYF
17	TRBD1	NA	TRBV4-3	TRBJ1-4	TGCGCCAGCAGCCAATCTGGGACAGGGGCCCTGAGTGAAAAACTGTTTTTT	CASSQSGTGALSEKLFF
15	TRBD2	NA	TRBV28	TRBJ2-1	TGTGCCAGCAGTTTTTCACTAGCGCTCTACAATGAGCAGTTCTTC	CASSFSLALYNEQFF
15	TRBD1	NA	TRBV28	TRBJ1-4	TGTGCCAGCAGCCGAGGGACAGGGAATAATGAAAAACTGTTTTTT	CASSRGTGNNEKLFF
13	TRBD2	once	TRBV5-1	TRBJ2-1	TGCGCCAGCAGCTTAGCGGGACTCAATGAGCAGTTCTTC	CASSLAGLNEQFF